Sequencing of this T cell receptor beta chain was carried out in a study of OX40 agonist ivuxolimab in advanced cancers. Background on the whole study: The costimulatory receptor OX40 (CD134) was targeted by ivuxolimab, a fully human IgG2 agonistic monoclonal antibody. Intravenous ivuxolimab was administered to patients every 2 weeks at six dose levels: 0.01, 0.1, 0.3, 1.5, 3 and 10 mg/kg. Of the approximately 54 patients in dose escalation, 19 had hepatocellular carcinoma, about 15 had melanoma, 9 had renal cell carcinoma and 9 had head and neck cancer. A male proportion of under 85% and a mean age of approximately 62 years, ranging from 23 to 79, were recorded for the dose-escalation cohort. Prior anti-PD-1, anti-PD-L1 or anti-CTLA-4 therapy was permitted, and checkpoint inhibitors had been received by 30% to 40% of dose-escalation patients. Three dose-escalation patients achieved partial responses, one with hepatocellular carcinoma and two with cutaneous melanoma. Peripheral TCRbeta sequencing aimed to test whether ivuxolimab altered TCR sequence diversity and caused clonal T-cell expansion. The paper reports the monotherapy dose-escalation portion (N ≈ 50 patients) of the phase I ivuxolimab trial. The paper as a whole reports these results and caveats: Partial responders in the 0.1-3.0 mg/kg groups had among the lowest normalized peripheral clonal expansion, especially among CD8+ T cells. Low levels of normalized T-cell clonal expansion were also seen in some patients who did not respond. Clonal expansion of both CD4+ and CD8+ blood T cells was observed from baseline to week 6 at doses 0.1 to 3.0 mg/kg. On average, CD8+ T cells showed more expanded clones than CD4+ T cells after ivuxolimab. The antigen specificity of the clonally expanded peripheral T cells was not determined.

Turning to this clone: Its recognized antigen is unknown. No much larger clonotype is one base removed from it; base qualities were not supplied.

To sequence the TCRbeta CDR3 region, genomic DNA was isolated from the sorted cells. The immunoSEQ Assay was used to sequence the TCRbeta CDR3 regions. In its TCRdb copy, this immuneACCESS table keeps in-frame sequences only and misses some clones. Where compared with another copy, unresolved V genes explain less than half of these, and the others have no known cause. This sample comprises some 70,000 clones, 70% to 85% of them detected only once. Roughly 1.2% of the sample lies in the top ten. The CDR3 numbers 15 residues from cysteine through phenylalanine. Only the CDR3 part of the read is kept: 45 bases, read in frame from the first base. V and J lose 3 bases and 4 bases, and a span of 16 bases separates them. The germline V gene specifies SGHRS as CDR1 and YFSETQ as CDR2. The trial excluded patients who had a history of autoimmune disease or were on systemic immunosuppression. Peripheral blood for TCR sequencing was drawn from every dose cohort at baseline, at cycle 4 day 1 and at cycle 7 day 1. Samples came from an open-label, multicenter, first-in-human phase I dose-escalation trial of ivuxolimab. The trial enrolled adults with locally advanced or metastatic head and neck squamous cell, hepatocellular, melanoma or renal cell carcinoma. CD4+ and CD8+ T cells were sorted separately from peripheral blood before TCR sequencing.

The sequence came from an adult with an advanced solid tumor such as melanoma, head and neck, liver or kidney cancer. The V and J segments used are TRBV5-1 and TRBJ1-1, with the D gene not clear enough to name. The specimen was CD4+ or CD8+ T cells sorted from blood, collected in a trial of the OX40 agonist ivuxolimab. The sequence in DNA is TGCGCCAGCAGCTACAGACGGACTATGGGCACTGAAGCTTTCTTT. Its protein is CASSYRRTMGTEAFF.